One T cell receptor beta chain is described in this entry. This sample was included in a study of blood T cell repertoires in COVID-19. In the study overall: The samples span acute and convalescent COVID-19 from the United States, Italy and Spain. Sources were T cells, B-cell-depleted T cells, or PBMCs; the material itself was cDNA or gDNA.

The method was immunoSEQ multiplex PCR; TCRdb's version includes in-frame clones alone and lacks a portion of them. The sample contains roughly 72,000 clones, roughly 85% of which appear only once. Per germline, CDR1 MNHEY and CDR2 SVGEGT. V was cut by 4 bases and J by 4 bases, with 12 bases left in between. This CDR3 contains 14 residues. The clonotype comes from a human donor in a cohort sampled during active COVID-19. Sequences were obtained from peripheral blood. The chain recombines TRBV6-2 or TRBV6-3 with TRBJ2-3; a possible D gene is TRBD1 (5 bases). CDR3 in amino acids: CASSLSRAADTQYF. CDR3 in DNA: TGTGCCAGCAGTTTGAGCAGGGCCGCAGATACGCAGTATTTT.